The present T cell receptor (beta chain) was sequenced within a study of cytomegalovirus exposure and HLA in healthy donors. Study-level findings and limits: Across donors, most TCRs were seen rarely, yet some public ones were widespread. A later analysis associated 16,951 TCR beta sequences with HLA alleles at a 0.05 false discovery rate. Sequence variants that were highly shared formed a cluster that was likely a sequencing artifact. CMV antigen specificity of a few CMV-associated chains was confirmed in vitro.

The PCR was carried out with 60 Vbeta primers and 13 Jbeta primers. Sequenced by immunoSEQ multiplex PCR; TCRdb stores in-frame clones only, minus some. The sample shows 150,000 to 200,000 clones, 60% to 85% of them seen only once. The V gene's germline CDR1 is LNHNV and CDR2 YYDKDF (reference sequence). Trimming stripped 4 bases from V and 3 bases from J, with 18 bases between. This CDR3 region has 16 residues. With regard to this clone: The target antigen is unknown.

The clonotype originates from a male donor in good health and CMV-seropositive. The material sequenced was PBMCs. The rearrangement uses TRBV15 and TRBJ1-2, with D possibly TRBD1 on 5 matching bases. Here the CDR3 reads CATSTGELQVHYGYTF. DNA for the CDR3: TGTGCCACCAGCACGGGCGAGCTACAGGTGCACTATGGCTACACCTTC.